Each of the 26 T cell receptor gamma chains below was sequenced from the same sample in a study of gammadelta T cells in human blood. With CATT, TCRdb re-called clones from the RT-PCR reads. The sample lists fewer than 550 gamma-chain clones, around an eighth occurring once. Sequencing was done on a sample of Vgamma9Vdelta2 gamma-delta T cells from adult blood. These receptors were obtained from a human donor.

For this clone: A far larger clone is a single base away, which makes a read error likely. This chain connects TRGV10 to TRGJ1 or TRGJ2. No J gene was available from TCRdb, and it was assigned here by a germline match of the DNA. TRGV10 is assigned to the ORF class and has an uncertain function. This CDR3 comprises 19 residues. V shed 12 bases and J 0 bases; nucleotides not matched to a gene: 27. The CDR3: CAAWDLVAPAIPNYYKKLF. CDR3 DNA sequence: TGTGCTGCATGGGATCTCGTGGCCCCCGCTATTCCGAATTATTATAAGAAACTCTTT.

This clone counts as medium-sized. The chain couples TRGV9 to TRGJP. The CDR3 spans 16 residues. Looked up from germline, CDR1 is GITISATS and CDR2 is ISYDGTV (reference sequence). Unmatched junction bases numbered 8, after V lost 4 bases and J lost 8 bases. CDR3 protein: CALWDEGKLGKKIKVF. In DNA form, the CDR3 reads TGTGCCTTGTGGGATGAGGGCAAGTTGGGCAAAAAAATCAAGGTATTT.

V gene TRGV4 was called; the J gene was not. The CDR3 spans 11 residues. Germline V gives CDR1 EGSTGY, CDR2 YDSYTSSV. CDR3 protein: CATWDGPRKLF. In nucleotides, the CDR3 is TGTGCCACCTGGGATGGACCGAGAAAACTCTTT.

This clone qualifies as large (0.1 to 1%). J is TRGJP and V is TRGV9. This CDR3 is built from 15 residues. The junction had 2 bases not matched to a gene; V was cut back by 3 bases and J by 6 bases. CDR1 is GITISATS and CDR2 is ISYDGTV in the germline V gene (reference sequence). The CDR3 region is CALWELELGKKIKVF. In DNA, the CDR3 is TGTGCCTTGTGGGAGCTAGAGTTGGGCAAAAAAATCAAGGTATTT.

This clone rates as large. The chain recombines TRGV9 with TRGJP. V shed 3 bases, J shed 8 bases, and the junction held 1 base outside the gene matches. Germline CDR1 GITISATS, CDR2 ISYDGTV (reference sequence). The CDR3 is made up of 14 amino acids. The CDR3 DNA reads TGTGCCTTGTGGGAGAAGTTGGGCAAAAAAATCAAGGTATTT. Translated: CALWEKLGKKIKVF.

Relative to its sample, this clone is large. The V and J genes are TRGV9 and TRGJP. This CDR3 spans 17 amino acids. Germline lookup yields CDR1 GITISATS and CDR2 ISYDGTV (reference sequence). After removal of 0 bases from V and 7 bases from J, the junction contained 6 bases not matched to a gene. The CDR3 DNA is TGTGCCTTGTGGGAGGTGCGTGGGGAGTTGGGCAAAAAAATCAAGGTATTT. It is translated as CALWEVRGELGKKIKVF.

This clone is judged large. The identical CDR3 is also encoded by other nucleotide sequences in the sample. The gene calls are TRGV9 and TRGJP. V shed 1 base and J 7 bases; nucleotides not matched to a gene: 4. This CDR3 spans 16 amino acids. Germline values: CDR1 GITISATS, CDR2 ISYDGTV (reference sequence). The CDR3 nucleotides are TGTGCCTTGTGGGAGGTTTTGGAGTTGGGCAAAAAAATCAAGGTATTT. Its translation is CALWEVLELGKKIKVF.

This clone is labeled large (0.1 to 1%). This rearrangement joins TRGV9 to TRGJP. Germline trimming cut 0 bases from V and 7 bases from J; bases unmatched to any gene: 6. CDR1 and CDR2 (germline): GITISATS, ISYDGTV (reference sequence). CDR3 length equals 17 residues. CDR3 in DNA: TGTGCCTTGTGGGAGGTGCGGGAGGAGTTGGGCAAAAAAATCAAGGTATTT. Its translation is CALWEVREELGKKIKVF.

By share, this clone ranks as large. This chain uses TRGV10 with TRGJ1 or TRGJ2. TRGV10 is labeled an ORF, and its function is uncertain. The V segment lost 8 bases and the J segment 4 bases; nucleotides outside the gene matches: 12. CDR3 size: 14 residues. Here the CDR3 DNA reads TGTGCTGCGTGGGATTTAGCGGGGTATTATAAGAAACTCTTT. This sequence encodes CAAWDLAGYYKKLF.

For this clone: A single base separates this from a much larger clone, so it may be a read error. It is unclear where the CDR3 begins or ends on the DNA, so no DNA is shown, and the CDR3 is as TCRdb lists it. The V segment is TRGV4, and no J call was made. Per germline, CDR1 EGSTGY and CDR2 YDSYTSSV. A total of 33 residues make up the CDR3, ends included. The CDR3 sequence: CATWVLKGNNIRNALAVEQHLLSQVSIGRIQHF.

This clone is termed large. The V gene is TRGV9, the J gene TRGJP. In germline, CDR1 is GITISATS, CDR2 ISYDGTV (reference sequence). V dropped 2 bases and J dropped 9; count of bases not matched to a gene: 10. This CDR3 contains 17 residues. CDR3 in DNA: TGTGCCTTGTGGGAGGCACAATCCGGGTTGGGCAAAAAAATCAAGGTATTT. This sequence encodes CALWEAQSGLGKKIKVF.

This clone is large within its sample. This chain connects TRGV9 to TRGJP. Per germline, CDR1 GITISATS and CDR2 ISYDGTV (reference sequence). This CDR3 has 14 amino acids. Trimming took 6 bases from V and 4 from J; bases not matched to a gene: 0. CDR3 residues: CALWQELGKKIKVF. The CDR3 DNA is TGTGCCTTGTGGCAAGAGTTGGGCAAAAAAATCAAGGTATTT.

This clone has only a few counts. With a much larger clone just one base away, this may be a read error. V and J are TRGV9 and TRGJP. Germline V gives CDR1 GITISATS, CDR2 ISYDGTV (reference sequence). The CDR3 is 17 residues long. The trim removed 5 bases at V and 4 bases at J, leaving 8 bases unmatched. The CDR3 sequence is CALWGSHQELGKKIKVF. The CDR3 region has the DNA TGTGCCTTGTGGGGGAGCCACCAAGAGTTGGGCAAAAAAATCAAGGTATTT.

By sample fraction, this clone is large. The rearrangement joins TRGV9 to TRGJ1 or TRGJ2. The V gene's germline CDR1 is GITISATS and CDR2 ISYDGTV (reference sequence). This CDR3 is built from 15 residues. V lost 1 base, J lost 3 bases, and 9 bases stayed unmatched. CDR3: CALWEVDTTYYKKLF. The CDR3, as DNA: TGTGCCTTGTGGGAGGTAGACACAACTTATTATAAGAAACTCTTT.

The chain combines TRGV9 with TRGJP. In the absence of a J gene in TCRdb, the DNA was matched to germline to assign it here. This CDR3 has 16 residues. Trimming removed 1 base from V and 6 bases from J; junction bases left unmatched: 3. Germline values: CDR1 GITISATS, CDR2 ISYDGTV (reference sequence). The CDR3 loop is CALWEVAELGKKIKVF. CDR3 nucleotide sequence: TGTGCCTTGTGGGAGGTCGCAGAGTTGGGCAAAAAAATCAAGGTATTT.

Sample share makes this clone medium-sized. The rearrangement uses TRGV9 and TRGJP. The ends lost 2 bases at V and 5 bases at J; junction bases unmatched: 6. The CDR3 contains 17 residues. The germline CDR1 and CDR2 sequences are GITISATS and ISYDGTV (reference sequence). The CDR3 nucleotides are TGTGCCTTGTGGGAGGCTCTTAAAGAGTTGGGCAAAAAAATCAAGGTATTT. It yields the protein CALWEALKELGKKIKVF.

This clone has only one observation. The J gene is given as TRGJP2, and the V gene is not called. CDR3 size: 15 residues. DNA for the CDR3: TGTGCCACCTGGGACAGGCGGGGTAGTGATTGGATCAAGACGTTT. Translating it yields CATWDRRGSDWIKTF.

In regard to this clone: Since a far larger clone is one base different, this is likely a read error. Other DNA sequences in this specimen translate into the identical CDR3. This rearrangement joins TRGV9 to TRGJP. TCRdb does not report a J gene; here it was assigned by matching the DNA to germline references. Germline V gives CDR1 GITISATS, CDR2 ISYDGTV (reference sequence). CDR3 length: 14 residues. The CDR3 DNA reads as TGTGCCTTGTGGGAGGAGTTGGGTAAAAAAATCAAGGTATTT. Translation gives CALWEELGKKIKVF.

Concerning this clone itself: A much more abundant neighbour one base away suggests this may be a read error. J is TRGJP and V is TRGV9. TCRdb records no J gene; here it was assigned by comparing the DNA to germline. V was clipped by 4 bases and J by 5 bases; unmatched bases: 5. Germline CDR1 reads GITISATS; CDR2 reads ISYDGTV (reference sequence). The CDR3 loop spans 16 amino acids. Written as DNA, the CDR3 is TGTGCCTTGTGGGATGTAGAAGAGTTGGGCAAAAAAATCAAGGTATTT. Encoded protein: CALWDVEELGKKIKVF.

In its sample, this clone is large. This chain joins TRGV9 and TRGJP. Germline V lookup: CDR1 GITISATS, CDR2 ISYDGTV (reference sequence). This CDR3 comprises 17 residues. Germline trimming cut 1 base from V and 7 bases from J; bases unmatched to any gene: 7. The CDR3 is CALWEVVRELGKKIKVF. DNA of the CDR3: TGTGCCTTGTGGGAGGTTGTTCGTGAGTTGGGCAAAAAAATCAAGGTATTT.

By its share, this clone is large. The genes are TRGV9 and TRGJ1 or TRGJ2. Unmatched junction bases numbered 5, after V lost 5 bases and J lost 13 bases. This CDR3 is 9 amino acids long. CDR1 and CDR2 (germline): GITISATS, ISYDGTV (reference sequence). CDR3 sequence (DNA): TGTGCCTTGTGGGGGGCTAAACTCTTT. It codes for CALWGAKLF.

Of note for this clone: At one end the junction does not follow the germline gene, possibly because of a read error. V gene TRGV9 combines with J gene TRGJP. This CDR3 is 19 amino acids long. Germline loops: CDR1 GITISATS, CDR2 ISYDGTV (reference sequence). CDR3 amino acids: CALWDDHNPQELDKKIKVF. CDR3 DNA sequence: TGTGCCTTGTGGGACGACCACAACCCACAAGAGTTGGACAAAAAAATCAAGGTATTT.

This clone is labeled large. Within the sample, other DNA sequences also encode this same CDR3. The rearrangement links TRGV9 to TRGJP. There are 16 residues in the CDR3. The germline gives CDR1 GITISATS, CDR2 ISYDGTV (reference sequence). Losses at the gene ends were 0 bases for V and 6 bases for J; bases not matched to a gene: 2. CDR3 protein: CALWEVGELGKKIKVF. Written as DNA, the CDR3 is TGTGCCTTGTGGGAGGTGGGAGAGTTGGGCAAAAAAATCAAGGTATTT.

This clone was recorded only once. A far larger clone is only one base removed, so a read error is likely. The rearrangement uses TRGV9 and TRGJP. The J gene, absent from TCRdb, was called here by matching the DNA to germline. Germline CDR1 and CDR2: GITISATS and ISYDGTV (reference sequence). The CDR3 covers 17 residues. CDR3 bases: TGTGCCTTGTGGGAGGCTTTAGAGGCGTTGGGTAAAAAAATCAAGGTATTT. This codes for CALWEALEALGKKIKVF.

This clone is large (0.1 to 1%) in the sample. The V and J genes are TRGV9 and TRGJP. There are 17 residues in the CDR3. J was trimmed by 9 bases and V by 2 bases; bases with no gene match: 10. Germline-derived CDR1 and CDR2 are GITISATS and ISYDGTV (reference sequence). CDR3 coding DNA: TGTGCCTTGTGGGAGGCTTTAGAGGCGTTGGGCAAAAAAATCAAGGTATTT. Protein product: CALWEALEALGKKIKVF.

This clone is deemed large. The V call is TRGV9, the J call TRGJP. This CDR3 comprises 17 residues. Germline assignment: CDR1 GITISATS and CDR2 ISYDGTV (reference sequence). With V trimmed by 3 bases and J by 8 bases, 10 bases remained unmatched. The CDR3 sequence is CALWEPPRQLGKKIKVF. CDR3 DNA: TGTGCCTTGTGGGAGCCACCTAGACAGTTGGGCAAAAAAATCAAGGTATTT.